A selection of T cell receptor beta chains follows, all from one sample in a study of early T cells in non-severe SARS-CoV-2 infection. MiXCR, applied by TCRdb to the 5' RACE reads, yields one record per CDR3 protein. In the table there are 90,000 to 120,000 distinct CDR3 sequences, roughly an eighth of which are singletons. The sequenced sample consisted of whole blood. These receptors all stem from an adult who was a healthcare worker with PCR-confirmed SARS-CoV-2 infection or an uninfected control (not recorded which). The CDR3 runs from the conserved cysteine through the conserved F or W. Each record gives: clone size, J gene, V gene, D gene, CDR3 protein, CDR3 DNA. The D gene is left open where the match is weak. A clone size is listed for some rows: how often the clone was seen (once, few, many), or a class if it is expanded.

.,TRBJ2-2,TRBV27,TRBD2,CASRYGGGSTGELFF,TGTGCCAGCAGATACGGCGGGGGAAGCACCGGGGAGCTGTTTTTT
.,TRBJ1-1,TRBV2,.,CASRPTTVLNTEAFF,TGTGCCAGCAGACCAACGACAGTCCTGAACACTGAAGCTTTCTTT
many,TRBJ1-3,TRBV24-1,.,CATPNTPGNTIYF,TGTGCCACCCCCAATACCCCTGGAAACACCATATATTTT
many,TRBJ2-1,TRBV20-1,.,CIPLGALEFF,TGCATCCCGTTAGGGGCCCTAGAGTTCTTC
many,TRBJ2-3,TRBV7-9,TRBD1,CASSTGQGSSDTQYF,TGTGCCAGCAGCACAGGACAGGGGAGCTCAGATACGCAGTATTTT
many,TRBJ1-1,TRBV27,.,CASSLSKGTTEAFF,TGTGCCAGCAGTTTATCGAAGGGGACCACTGAAGCTTTCTTT
many,TRBJ2-5,TRBV19,.,CASSSSGTSKETQYF,TGTGCCAGTAGTAGTTCGGGGACAAGCAAAGAGACCCAGTACTTC
.,TRBJ2-7,TRBV29-1,.,CSVADSRYEQYF,TGCAGCGTCGCGGACAGCCGCTACGAGCAGTACTTC
many,TRBJ2-4,TRBV4-2,.,CASSRDGGFAKNIQYF,TGTGCCAGCAGTCGAGATGGGGGGTTCGCCAAAAACATTCAGTACTTC
many,TRBJ1-1,TRBV27,.,CASRPGRVMNTEAFF,TGTGCCAGCAGACCGGGGCGGGTAATGAACACTGAAGCTTTCTTT
many,TRBJ2-7,TRBV5-1,.,CASSRGLHSPLQPYEQYF,TGCGCCAGCAGCAGGGGCCTCCATAGCCCACTTCAACCCTACGAGCAGTACTTC
few,TRBJ2-7,TRBV11-2,TRBD1,CASGTGEGEQYF,TGTGCCTCAGGGACAGGGGAGGGCGAGCAGTACTTC
few,TRBJ2-2,TRBV12-5,.,CASGLVRGDTGELFF,TGTGCTAGTGGTTTGGTACGCGGGGACACCGGGGAGCTGTTTTTT
.,TRBJ1-1,TRBV16,.,CASSQSEYTEAFF,TGTGCCAGCAGCCAATCTGAGTACACTGAAGCTTTCTTT
many,TRBJ2-7,TRBV11-2,TRBD1,CASSPINRDRGLTYEQYF,TGTGCCAGCAGCCCCATTAATAGGGACAGGGGCCTCACCTACGAGCAGTACTTC
.,TRBJ2-5,TRBV5-8,TRBD1,CASSLGLARAGGQETQYF,TGTGCCAGCAGCTTGGGGCTAGCTCGAGCAGGGGGCCAAGAGACCCAGTACTTC
medium-sized,TRBJ1-5,TRBV27,.,CASEGLFRQPQHF,TGTGCCAGCGAGGGTCTTTTTCGTCAGCCCCAGCATTTT
few,TRBJ1-2,TRBV2,TRBD1,CASNDRVTRGYGYTF,TGTGCCAGCAACGACAGGGTGACGAGGGGCTATGGCTACACCTTC
.,TRBJ2-7,TRBV11-1,.,CASSLRFRYEQYF,TGTGCCAGCAGCCTCCGGTTTAGGTACGAGCAGTACTTC
few,TRBJ2-3,TRBV7-9,.,CASSFSTGTDTQYF,TGTGCCAGCAGCTTCTCGACAGGCACAGATACGCAGTATTTT
many,TRBJ2-5,TRBV29-1,TRBD1,CSVTGQGQETQYF,TGCAGCGTCACGGGACAGGGCCAAGAGACCCAGTACTTC
many,TRBJ1-4,TRBV2,TRBD1,CASKAGTAMEKLFF,TGTGCCAGCAAAGCCGGGACAGCCATGGAAAAACTGTTTTTT
few,TRBJ2-7,TRBV20-1,.,CSAWFASGEQYF,TGCAGTGCTTGGTTCGCGTCCGGCGAGCAGTACTTC
.,TRBJ1-5,TRBV18,.,CASSSARVEQPQHF,TGTGCCAGCTCCTCCGCCAGGGTCGAGCAGCCCCAGCATTTT
.,TRBJ2-5,TRBV13,.,CASSLGLVSETQYF,TGTGCCAGCAGCTTAGGCCTGGTTTCGGAGACCCAGTACTTC
few,TRBJ2-5,TRBV10-1,.,CASSDGHLPGETQYF,TGCGCCAGCAGTGACGGACACCTCCCCGGAGAGACCCAGTACTTC
many,TRBJ1-1,TRBV6-6,.,CASSYSMGNTEAFF,TGTGCCAGCAGTTACTCGATGGGTAACACTGAAGCTTTCTTT
.,TRBJ2-3,TRBV4-1,.,CASSQQTPSTDTQYF,TGCGCCAGCAGCCAACAGACTCCTAGCACAGATACGCAGTATTTT
.,TRBJ2-3,TRBV7-9,.,CASSPRGGSTDTQYF,TGTGCCAGCAGCCCTAGAGGGGGATCCACAGATACGCAGTATTTT
.,TRBJ1-2,TRBV12-3/TRBV12-4,.,CASSPATVYGYTF,TGTGCCAGCAGCCCCGCCACGGTCTATGGCTACACCTTC
few,TRBJ2-5,TRBV11-2,.,CASSLPVVETQYF,TGTGCCAGCAGCCTCCCGGTAGTTGAGACCCAGTACTTC
many,TRBJ2-4,TRBV10-3,.,CAISDRLPVANIQYF,TGTGCCATCAGCGATAGGCTCCCCGTAGCAAACATTCAGTACTTC
many,TRBJ2-1,TRBV19,TRBD1,CASSLVTGGQVYNEQFF,TGTGCCAGTAGTCTGGTAACCGGAGGACAGGTATACAATGAGCAGTTCTTC
.,TRBJ2-5,TRBV6-5,.,CASSLGDLDETQYF,TGTGCCAGCAGCCTAGGGGACTTGGACGAGACCCAGTACTTC
many,TRBJ2-1,TRBV20-1,.,CSARDPSGGYHNEQFF,TGCAGTGCTAGAGATCCCAGCGGAGGTTATCACAATGAGCAGTTCTTC
few,TRBJ2-2,TRBV28,.,CASSLLDKNTGELFF,TGTGCCAGCAGTTTGCTGGACAAGAACACCGGGGAGCTGTTTTTT
few,TRBJ2-2,TRBV28,TRBD2,CASGTPGGLASTGELFF,TGTGCCAGCGGAACCCCGGGGGGACTAGCCTCCACCGGGGAGCTGTTTTTT
.,TRBJ2-5,TRBV5-6,.,CASSAPRGAQYF,TGTGCCAGCAGCGCCCCCAGGGGGGCCCAGTACTTC
.,TRBJ1-5,TRBV7-2,.,CASSLVSGARQPQHF,TGTGCCAGCAGCTTAGTTTCGGGGGCGCGGCAGCCCCAGCATTTT
.,TRBJ1-2,TRBV5-5,TRBD1,CASSPSTGRQLDYGYTF,TGTGCCAGCAGCCCTTCGACAGGGCGCCAATTGGACTATGGCTACACCTTC
.,TRBJ2-5,TRBV10-1,.,CASSDRPGTQYF,TGCGCCAGCAGTGACCGCCCTGGGACCCAGTACTTC
few,TRBJ2-3,TRBV30,TRBD1,CACNTGTGVGTQYF,TGTGCCTGCAATACCGGGACAGGGGTGGGTACGCAGTATTTT
many,TRBJ1-2,TRBV3-1,.,CASSRGGGAGYGYTF,TGTGCCAGCAGCCGGGGCGGGGGGGCTGGCTATGGCTACACCTTC
many,TRBJ2-1,TRBV20-1,TRBD2,CSARAGTSGRSPNEQFF,TGCAGTGCTAGAGCTGGGACTAGCGGGAGGTCCCCCAATGAGCAGTTCTTC
.,TRBJ2-6,TRBV19,TRBD1,CASSQGARANVLTF,TGTGCCAGTAGTCAGGGGGCGCGGGCCAACGTCCTGACTTTC
.,TRBJ1-1,TRBV7-3,TRBD1,CASSLQGSATEAFF,TGTGCCAGCAGCCTACAGGGGTCGGCCACTGAAGCTTTCTTT
.,TRBJ2-1,TRBV5-1,.,CASSLGGAYSYNEQFF,TGCGCCAGCAGCTTAGGGGGGGCCTATTCCTACAATGAGCAGTTCTTC
many,TRBJ1-1,TRBV2,TRBD1,CASRKDRMNTEAFF,TGTGCCAGCAGGAAGGACAGGATGAACACTGAAGCTTTCTTT
.,TRBJ2-5,TRBV30,.,CAWSVRGPQYF,TGTGCCTGGAGTGTACGCGGCCCCCAGTACTTC
many,TRBJ2-2,TRBV21-1,.,CASSKHGGPTGELFF,TGTGCCAGCAGCAAACACGGAGGTCCCACCGGGGAGCTGTTTTTT
many,TRBJ2-1,TRBV12-3/TRBV12-4,TRBD2,CASGTSGGPNEQFF,TGTGCCAGCGGGACTAGCGGGGGCCCGAATGAGCAGTTCTTC
.,TRBJ2-1,TRBV4-1,.,CASSQGGFVRNEQFF,TGCGCCAGCAGCCAAGGGGGTTTTGTGCGTAATGAGCAGTTCTTC
few,TRBJ2-5,TRBV6-5,.,CASSHPVFETQYF,TGTGCCAGCAGTCACCCGGTCTTTGAGACCCAGTACTTC
.,TRBJ2-1,TRBV7-3,.,CASSLVPFSNEQFF,TGTGCCAGCAGCTTAGTACCCTTTAGCAATGAGCAGTTCTTC
many,TRBJ2-1,TRBV6-6,.,CASSYEGYGNEQFF,TGTGCCAGCAGTTACGAGGGTTACGGCAATGAGCAGTTCTTC
many,TRBJ2-1,TRBV7-2,.,CASSFHNEQFF,TGTGCCAGCAGCTTCCACAATGAGCAGTTCTTC
many,TRBJ2-5,TRBV6-5,TRBD1,CASSYSYRGEETQYF,TGTGCCAGCAGTTACTCATACAGGGGTGAAGAGACCCAGTACTTC